Shown below are 4 T cell receptor beta chains from a single sample sequenced in a study of blood T cell repertoires in COVID-19. Measured with immunoSEQ multiplex PCR; TCRdb has only the in-frame clones, and not every one. The repertoire has around 43,000 clones, about 80% of them found once; the top ten carry 15% to 20%. Input material: peripheral blood. The source is a man between 65 and 85 years old with acute or convalescent COVID-19.

The CDR3 sequence: CASSLYQGVFSGELFF. Here the CDR3 DNA reads TGTGCCAGCAGTTTATACCAGGGGGTTTTCTCCGGGGAGCTGTTTTTT. The genes are TRBV28 and TRBJ2-2; 7 nucleotides align to TRBD1. The CDR3 covers 16 residues. Germline V gives CDR1 MDHEN, CDR2 SYDVKM. The J segment lost 6 bases and the V segment lost 1 base, leaving 8 bases of the junction unmatched.

V usage is TRBV2 and J usage is TRBJ1-1; the match to TRBD1 covers 7 bases. After removal of 6 bases from V and 8 bases from J, the junction contained 6 bases not matched to a gene. Germline CDR1 SNHLY, CDR2 FYNNEI. The CDR3 extends over 12 amino acids. The CDR3 DNA reads TGTGCCAGCAGGACGGGGACAGCCGAAGCTTTCTTT. Translation gives CASRTGTAEAFF.

CDR3: CAISTSADSYEQYF. The DNA of the CDR3 is TGTGCCATCAGCACTAGCGCCGACTCCTACGAGCAGTACTTC. The rearrangement links TRBV10-3 to TRBJ2-7, with 7 bases lining up with TRBD2. With 6 bases clipped from V and 0 bases from J, the junction kept 5 bases outside the gene matches. Germline V CDR1 and CDR2: ENHRY, SYGVKD. The CDR3 spans 14 residues.

This clone was counted a few times. The chain recombines TRBV7-2 with TRBJ1-1, with 7 bases that match TRBD1. The CDR3 extends over 14 amino acids. V was pared by 4 bases and J by 4 bases, with 6 bases of the junction left unmatched. The V gene's germline CDR1 is SGHTA and CDR2 FQGNSA. CDR3 amino acids: CASSSGQWTTEAFF. As DNA, the CDR3 is TGTGCCAGCAGCTCGGGACAGTGGACCACTGAAGCTTTCTTT.